This TCR beta chain was captured in a study of blood T cell repertoires in COVID-19. Overall study context: Samples of COVID-19 (acute and convalescent) were obtained from the United States, Italy and Spain.

Only a few counts were recorded for this clone. The CDR3 loop spans 15 amino acids. The germline V gene encodes CDR1 MDHEN and CDR2 SYDVKM. Trimming took 5 bases from V and 3 from J; bases not matched to a gene: 6. The authors' processing: Amplification with reference gene primers provided the estimates of nucleated cell counts. Using immunoSEQ multiplex PCR, the repertoire was profiled, and TCRdb retains in-frame clones only, with some absent. V, J and clone size were drawn from that table, and D and trimming were deduced from the DNA. The sample shows around 150,000 clones, around 80% of them seen only once.

The chain couples TRBV28 to TRBJ2-7; 11 bases align to TRBD2. Specimen: peripheral blood. The receptor comes from a woman of 80 years or more with active or convalescent COVID-19. The CDR3 region is CASSPRLAGIYEQYF. The DNA of the CDR3 is TGTGCCAGCAGTCCCAGACTAGCGGGGATCTACGAGCAGTACTTC.